Listed below are T cell receptor beta chains from one sample, sequenced in a study of T cells in Graves' hyperthyroidism and ophthalmopathy. TCRdb re-analysed the multiplex PCR reads in MiXCR, keeping a single row per CDR3 protein. The sample has around 500,000 distinct CDR3 sequences, 11% to 15% seen once; the top ten hold roughly 14%. Source material: blood. These receptors originate from a woman aged 40 to 55 with Graves' hyperthyroidism. The CDR3 runs from the conserved cysteine through the conserved F or W. The order of the fields is clone size, J gene, D gene, V gene, CDR3 DNA, CDR3 protein. D genes are given only for firm matches. Clone size is not always given. Where it is, it says once, few, many or a class for expanded clones.

>many|TRBJ2-7|TRBD2|TRBV3-1
TGTGCCAGCAGCCACCGTTTGGCGGGAGCCGAGCAGTACTTC
CASSHRLAGAEQYF
>many|TRBJ1-4|-|TRBV2
TGTGCCAGCCAGCGACAGGTGAATGAAAAACTGTTTTTT
CASQRQVNEKLFF
>many|TRBJ1-5|TRBD1|TRBV7-9
TGTGCCAGCACAACAGGGGGCAATCAGCCCCAGCATTTT
CASTTGGNQPQHF
>-|TRBJ1-5|TRBD1|TRBV5-4
TGTGCCAGCAGCGTAGGGACAGGGGGCAATCAGCCCCAGCATTTT
CASSVGTGGNQPQHF
>many|TRBJ2-4|-|TRBV11-2
TGTGCCAGCAGCCTGAATAGAGCCAAAAACATTCAGTACTTC
CASSLNRAKNIQYF
>-|TRBJ1-5|-|TRBV19
TGTGCCAGTAGTATGGAAGGGGCGTACGGCAATCAGCCCCAGCATTTT
CASSMEGAYGNQPQHF
>many|TRBJ2-7|-|TRBV2
TGTGCCAGCACTCCGGACAGATCTGGCCCGCGGGACGAGCAGTACTTC
CASTPDRSGPRDEQYF
>few|TRBJ2-1|-|TRBV19
TGTGCCAGTATGAGGGGCAATGAGCAGTTCTTC
CASMRGNEQFF
>many|TRBJ2-5|TRBD2|TRBV2
TGTGCCAGCAGTGCTAGCGGGAGGGAGAGGGAGACCCAGTACTTC
CASSASGRERETQYF
>-|TRBJ2-1|-|TRBV4-2
TGTGCCAGCAGCCAAGTAACAACGGGAAGGTACAATGAGCAGTTCTTC
CASSQVTTGRYNEQFF
>many|TRBJ2-1|-|TRBV5-8
TGTGCCAGCAGCCCCCTGGGTGTAGCAGGGCAGTTCTTC
CASSPLGVAGQFF
>-|TRBJ2-2|-|TRBV7-3
TGTGCCAGCAGCCCAGCTAAGAACACCGGGGAGCTGTTTTTT
CASSPAKNTGELFF
>many|TRBJ2-7|-|TRBV11-1
TGTGCCAGCAGCCCCTCAACGGGACCTTCCTACGAGCAGTACTTC
CASSPSTGPSYEQYF
>-|TRBJ2-7|-|TRBV3-1
TGTGCCAGCAGCTATACTTACCGGGGGAGCTCCTACGAGCAGTACTTC
CASSYTYRGSSYEQYF
>many|TRBJ2-7|-|TRBV5-1
TGCGCCAGCAGCGAGACAGGGACTAGCTCCTACGAGCAGTACTTC
CASSETGTSSYEQYF
>many|TRBJ1-2|-|TRBV2
TGTGCCAGCAGTGAAGCCCAGTACGCGAGCGATGGCTACACCTTC
CASSEAQYASDGYTF
>many|TRBJ1-1|-|TRBV20-1
TGCAGTGCTAGCGAGGGGAACACTGAAGCTTTCTTT
CSASEGNTEAFF
>-|TRBJ2-1|-|TRBV7-3
TGTGCCAGCAGCGCAGAACTCCCTGGTGAGCAGTTCTTC
CASSAELPGEQFF
>few|TRBJ2-2|TRBD1|TRBV5-1
TGCGCCAGCAGCGTGCATGGACAGGGTAACACCGGGGAGCTGTTTTTT
CASSVHGQGNTGELFF
>-|TRBJ2-1|TRBD2|TRBV7-3
TGTGCCAGCAGCCCCGGGACTAGCGGGAGGTTCTACAATGAGCAGTTCTTC
CASSPGTSGRFYNEQFF
>many|TRBJ2-7|TRBD1|TRBV3-1
TGTGCCAGCAGCCGGGGGACAGGGGGCTACGAGCAGTACTTC
CASSRGTGGYEQYF
>many|TRBJ2-5|TRBD2|TRBV12-3/TRBV12-4
TGTGCCAGCAGTTTACCTAGCGGGAGGGAAGAGACCCAGTACTTC
CASSLPSGREETQYF
>few|TRBJ2-7|-|TRBV9
TGTGCCAGCAGCGGGGGGGATCCCCCCTACGAGCAGTACTTC
CASSGGDPPYEQYF
>-|TRBJ2-7|TRBD2|TRBV12-3/TRBV12-4
TGTGCCAGCAGCCCTCCGGGACTAGCGGGAGGGCCACCCTACGAGCAGTACTTC
CASSPPGLAGGPPYEQYF
>many|TRBJ1-1|-|TRBV7-9
TGTGCCAGCAGCAGTAACACAGGGAGCACTGAAGCTTTCTTT
CASSSNTGSTEAFF